The 27 T cell receptor beta chains below come from one sample, sequenced in a study of cytomegalovirus exposure and HLA in healthy donors (dated by TCRdb to about 2017). Receptors were amplified or captured by the immunoSEQ multiplex PCR assay. The source is immuneACCESS, and TCRdb retained only in-frame sequences with V and J called. Part of the clones is not carried over; for the studies checked, unresolved V genes explain less than half of this, and the remainder is unexplained. The sample has some 160,000 clones on record, around 90% of them singletons. The ten largest clones take up 2.5% to 3% of the sample. Specimen: PBMCs. The receptors come from a man aged 18 to 29 in good health and CMV-seronegative.

In this sample, this clone turned up a few times. The V call is TRBV10-1, the J call TRBJ2-2, with D possibly TRBD2 on 5 matching bases. V was shortened by 6 bases and J by 5 bases, with 10 bases between the two germline ends. Germline V gene sequence: CDR1 WNHNN, CDR2 SYGVQD (reference sequence). CDR3 length equals 13 residues. In DNA form, the CDR3 reads TGCGCCAGCAGCCCCCGGGAAACCGGGGAGCTGTTTTTT. Translated, it gives CASSPRETGELFF.

This chain's CDR3 is CASSNRRENSGNTIYF. The CDR3 DNA reads TGTGCCAGTAGTAACAGACGGGAGAACTCTGGAAACACCATATATTTT. The chain recombines TRBV19 with TRBJ1-3; unclear D gene. CDR3 length: 16 amino acids. Trimming took 4 bases from V and 0 from J, leaving 13 bases between them. Germline V lookup: CDR1 LNHDA, CDR2 SQIVND (reference sequence).

This clone was seen just once. The chain combines TRBV5-8 with TRBJ2-7; 9 positions agree with TRBD1. Trimming cost V 3 bases and J 2 bases; bases outside gene matches: 6. Germline CDR1 SGHTS, CDR2 YDEGEE. The CDR3 spans 15 residues. The CDR3 region is CASSSTTGGPYEQYV. In DNA form, the CDR3 reads TGTGCCAGCAGCTCTACAACAGGGGGCCCCTACGAGCAGTACGTC.

In this sample, this clone turned up once. The J gene is TRBJ2-7, the V gene TRBV6-5; tentative D call: TRBD1 (6 bases). CDR3 length equals 13 residues. Per germline, CDR1 MNHEY and CDR2 SVGAGI. V lost 7 bases to trimming and J lost 5 bases, with 15 bases between them. CDR3 sequence (DNA): TGTGCCAGCAATTGGGACAACCCCAACGAGCAGTACTTC. Amino acids: CASNWDNPNEQYF.

Details on this clone: A much larger clone lies a single base off, so this may be a read error. The V and J genes are TRBV9 and TRBJ2-7; D call uncertain. Germline CDR1 reads SGDLS; CDR2 reads YYNGEE. V was cut by 4 bases and J by 3 bases, with 5 bases left in between. The CDR3 extends over 11 amino acids. This CDR3 reads CASSFIYEQYF. DNA of the CDR3: TGTGCCAGCAGCTTCATCTACGAGCAGTACTTC.

This clone was seen only once. The CDR3 loop is CASSFRAGVYNEQFF. In DNA form, the CDR3 reads TGTGCCAGCAGTTTTAGGGCAGGGGTTTACAATGAGCAGTTCTTC. The J gene is TRBJ2-1, the V gene TRBV27; maybe TRBD1 (6 bases). The CDR3 is made up of 15 amino acids. V gave up 3 bases and J gave up 4 bases, with 13 bases separating them. Germline V lookup: CDR1 MNHEY, CDR2 SMNVEV (reference sequence).

The J gene is TRBJ2-2, the V gene TRBV11-2, with 7 positions matching TRBD1. Germline V gene sequence: CDR1 SGHAT, CDR2 FQNNGV. This CDR3 comprises 16 residues. The J segment lost 6 bases and the V segment lost 3 bases, leaving 10 bases of the junction unmatched. This chain's CDR3 is CASSLGLTGSPGELFF. The CDR3, as DNA: TGTGCCAGCAGCTTGGGCTTGACAGGGAGTCCCGGGGAGCTGTTTTTT.

This clone appeared a single time. The chain couples TRBV2 to TRBJ2-3; no definite D call. Deletions cut 3 bases from V and 2 bases from J, with 12 bases between. Germline V gives CDR1 SNHLY, CDR2 FYNNEI. The length of the CDR3 is 15 residues. CDR3 nucleotides: TGTGCCAGCAGTGATCTGGCAGTCACCACAGATACGCAGTATTTT. It translates to CASSDLAVTTDTQYF.

The rearrangement links TRBV19 to TRBJ2-1; 10 bases align to TRBD2. Losses at the gene ends were 9 bases for V and 9 bases for J; bases not matched to a gene: 14. The CDR3 is 15 residues long. The germline gives CDR1 LNHDA, CDR2 SQIVND (reference sequence). The DNA for the CDR3 is TGTGCCAGCAAAGATCTAGCGGGAGAGACGGGTGAGCAGTTCTTC. Its protein product is CASKDLAGETGEQFF.

This chain's CDR3 is CASSKDNGNQPQHF. CDR3 sequence (DNA): TGTGCCAGCAGCAAGGACAATGGCAATCAGCCCCAGCATTTT. The gene calls are TRBV6-6 and TRBJ1-5; D may be TRBD1 (5 bases). The germline V gene encodes CDR1 MNHNY and CDR2 SVGAGI (reference sequence). The CDR3 runs 14 residues. Trimming removed 6 bases from V and 2 bases from J, with 11 bases in between.

The chain combines TRBV28 with TRBJ1-2; TRBD1 matches 7 bases. The CDR3 contains 14 residues. Germline V gene sequence: CDR1 MDHEN, CDR2 SYDVKM. The ends lost 4 bases at V and 8 bases at J; junction bases unmatched: 10. The DNA of the CDR3 is TGTGCCAGCAGTTACCGAGGGACAGCGAAGGGCTACACCTTC. This gives the protein CASSYRGTAKGYTF.

This clone was detected a few times. The chain couples TRBV6-5 to TRBJ1-1, with D hard to call. This CDR3 spans 15 amino acids. Germline V gene sequence: CDR1 MNHEY, CDR2 SVGAGI. With 0 bases removed from V and 1 base from J, the gap between germline ends came to 9 bases. The CDR3 loop reads CASSYSKQPNTEAFF. CDR3 bases: TGTGCCAGCAGTTACTCGAAACAGCCGAACACTGAAGCTTTCTTT.

V usage is TRBV9 and J usage is TRBJ1-2; 9 bases line up with TRBD1. With V trimmed by 2 bases and J by 6 bases, 5 bases remained unmatched. The CDR3 loop spans 14 amino acids. Germline V lookup: CDR1 SGDLS, CDR2 YYNGEE. DNA of the CDR3: TGTGCCAGCAGCGTCCTACAGGGGGCGGATGGCTACACCTTC. Translated: CASSVLQGADGYTF.

This chain connects TRBV19 to TRBJ1-1; 7 positions match TRBD1. The CDR3 totals 17 residues. The junction had 20 bases not matched to a gene; V was cut back by 6 bases and J by 7 bases. Germline CDR1 is LNHDA and CDR2 is SQIVND (reference sequence). In DNA, the CDR3 is TGTGCCAGTAGCGGAGGAACAGGGGAAGTTACCCATCTTGAAGCTTTCTTT. It is translated as CASSGGTGEVTHLEAFF.

V and J are TRBV4-1 and TRBJ2-1; D perhaps matches TRBD2 (7 bases). Germline CDR1 and CDR2: MGHRA and YSYEKL. CDR3 length: 12 amino acids. V shed 6 bases and J shed 10 bases, with 13 bases lying between them. The CDR3 nucleotides are TGCGCCAGCAGTTCGGGGGGCCTGGAGCAGTTCTTC. Amino acids: CASSSGGLEQFF.

V is TRBV5-1 and J is TRBJ2-7; tentative D call: TRBD1 (6 bases). The CDR3 length is 13 residues. Germline V gives CDR1 SGHRS, CDR2 YFSETQ. Deletions cut 4 bases from V and 0 bases from J, with 8 bases between. The CDR3 DNA reads as TGCGCCAGCAGCCGGGACAACTCCTACGAGCAGTACGTC. As protein: CASSRDNSYEQYV.

This clone was recorded only once. The chain recombines TRBV18 with TRBJ2-1; 7 nucleotides align to TRBD1. This CDR3 contains 16 residues. V gave up 3 bases and J gave up 0 bases; unmatched junction bases: 5. Germline V gives CDR1 KGHSH, CDR2 LQKENI. The CDR3 region is CASSPGSGGSYNEQFF. CDR3 in DNA: TGTGCCAGCTCACCTGGTTCAGGGGGCTCCTACAATGAGCAGTTCTTC.

This clone was seen only once. The chain carries TRBV28 and TRBJ1-2; 7 bases map to TRBD1. Trimming cost V 8 bases and J 6 bases; bases outside gene matches: 21. Germline CDR1 MDHEN, CDR2 SYDVKM. There are 17 residues in the CDR3. DNA of the CDR3: TGTGCCAGCTCCTCATTTGATTCGTTAGGGGGCCGGGATGGCTACACCTTC. Its translation: CASSSFDSLGGRDGYTF.

V gene TRBV28 combines with J gene TRBJ1-4; D not certain. The ends were cut back, 7 bases at V and 0 bases at J, with 15 bases in the middle. The CDR3 spans 16 residues. The germline V gene encodes CDR1 MDHEN and CDR2 SYDVKM. This chain's CDR3 is CASTGWEGTTNEKLFF. The CDR3 coding sequence is TGTGCCAGCACTGGCTGGGAGGGCACAACTAATGAAAAACTGTTTTTT.

J is TRBJ2-7 and V is TRBV13, with 10 bases aligning to TRBD1. Germline V gives CDR1 PRHDT, CDR2 FYEKMQ (reference sequence). Trimming removed 4 bases from V and 2 bases from J; junction bases left unmatched: 2. The CDR3 is 14 amino acids. In DNA, the CDR3 is TGTGCCAGCAGCTCCGGGACAGGGGCCTACGAGCAGTACTTC. Its protein is CASSSGTGAYEQYF.

This clone was counted once. The rearrangement uses TRBV5-6 and TRBJ1-5; 9 bases agree with TRBD1. The length of the CDR3 is 14 residues. Per germline, CDR1 SGHDT and CDR2 YYEEEE. With V trimmed by 5 bases and J by 6 bases, 6 bases remained unmatched. CDR3: CASSTQGAGQPQHF. Here the CDR3 DNA reads TGTGCCAGCAGTACACAGGGGGCAGGTCAGCCCCAGCATTTT.

The chain has TRBV11-2 and TRBJ2-5; 7 positions match TRBD1. The CDR3 is 14 amino acids. J lost 7 bases, V lost 7 bases, and 12 bases had no gene match. Germline assignment: CDR1 SGHAT and CDR2 FQNNGV. The CDR3 loop reads CASTSRGLFGTQYF. In nucleotides, the CDR3 is TGTGCCAGCACCTCAAGGGGGCTATTTGGGACCCAGTACTTC. The full variable domain, its missing parts supplied by reference TRBV11-2 and TRBJ2-5, is EAGVAQSPRYKIIEKRQSVAFWCNPISGHATLYWYQQILGQGPKLLIQFQNNGVVDDSQLPKDRFSAERLKGVDSTLKIQPAKLEDSAVYLCASTSRGLFGTQYFGPGTRLLVL.

The chain carries TRBV19 and TRBJ2-7, with TRBD1 matching 9 bases. The germline CDR1 and CDR2 sequences are LNHDA and SQIVND (reference sequence). The junction had 6 bases not matched to a gene; V was cut back by 4 bases and J by 2 bases. This CDR3 has 15 residues. As DNA, the CDR3 is TGTGCCAGTAGTACGTCGACAGGGGGAACCTACGAGCAGTACTTC. Amino acid sequence: CASSTSTGGTYEQYF.

The chain combines TRBV18 with TRBJ2-2; 9 bases match TRBD1. The length of the CDR3 is 15 residues. Germline V gives CDR1 KGHSH, CDR2 LQKENI. Trimming at V came to 3 bases and at J to 7 bases, leaving 6 bases not matched to a gene. In nucleotides, the CDR3 is TGTGCCAGCTCACCCTACAGGGGGCTCGACGGGGAGCTGTTTTTT. This sequence encodes CASSPYRGLDGELFF.

The chain couples TRBV7-6 to TRBJ2-3; 9 bases are a match to TRBD2. The CDR3 runs to 15 residues. V dropped 3 bases and J dropped 2; count of bases not matched to a gene: 3. Germline V gives CDR1 SGHVS, CDR2 FNYEAQ. CDR3 DNA: TGTGCCAGCAGCTTGGCTAGCGGGAACACAGATACGCAGTATTTT. This codes for CASSLASGNTDTQYF. The full variable domain, rest sourced from reference TRBV7-6 and TRBJ2-3, is GAGVSQSPRYKVTKRGQDVALRCDPISGHVSLYWYRQALGQGPEFLTYFNYEAQQDKSGLPNDRFSAERPEGSISTLTIQRTEQRDSAMYRCASSLASGNTDTQYFGPGTRLTVL.

CDR3 in amino acids: CASRGLGDSPLHF. CDR3 coding DNA: TGTGCCAGCAGGGGCCTCGGGGATTCACCCCTCCACTTT. The rearrangement uses TRBV28 and TRBJ1-6; D unclear. V was shortened by 6 bases and J by 8 bases, with 11 bases between the two germline ends. The germline V gene encodes CDR1 MDHEN and CDR2 SYDVKM. The CDR3 consists of 13 residues.

The rearrangement uses TRBV5-1 and TRBJ1-5; possible D gene TRBD1, 6 bases. The CDR3 loop spans 13 amino acids. V was clipped by 2 bases and J by 5 bases, with 8 bases between them. Germline V gene sequence: CDR1 SGHRS, CDR2 YFSETQ. CDR3 residues: CASSFEGDQPQHF. Written as DNA, the CDR3 is TGCGCCAGCAGCTTTGAGGGGGATCAGCCCCAGCATTTT.